Following are 22 T cell receptor beta chains from one sample sequenced in a study of cytomegalovirus exposure and HLA in healthy donors. PCR primers comprised 60 Vbeta and 13 Jbeta primers. Assay: immunoSEQ multiplex PCR; the TCRdb copy retains only in-frame clones and omits some. The sample has roughly 140,000 clones; more than 75% are singletons. The specimen was PBMCs. The receptor set was obtained from a man between 18 and 35 years old in good health and CMV-seronegative.

The V gene is TRBV7-3, the J gene TRBJ1-2, with 11 bases lining up with TRBD1. Germline trimming cut 1 base from V and 5 bases from J; bases unmatched to any gene: 6. This CDR3 contains 16 residues. The germline V gene has CDR1 SGHTA and CDR2 FQGTGA. The CDR3 DNA is TGTGCCAGCAGCTTAAATCCCGGGACAGGGGGATATGGCTACACCTTC. Amino acid sequence: CASSLNPGTGGYGYTF.

V usage is TRBV11-3 and J usage is TRBJ2-7; a weak D match, TRBD2 (5 bases). V was shortened by 5 bases and J by 5 bases, with 13 bases between the two germline ends. The CDR3 contains 13 residues. In germline, CDR1 is SGHNT, CDR2 YENEEA. CDR3 nucleotide sequence: TGTGCCAGCAGCGGTCTCGGAGGACACGAGCAGTACTTC. This sequence encodes CASSGLGGHEQYF.

The chain is built from TRBV2 and TRBJ1-1, with D uncertain. The germline gives CDR1 SNHLY, CDR2 FYNNEI. The V end lost 8 bases, the J end lost 0 bases, and 10 bases lay between the germline ends. The CDR3 loop spans 13 amino acids. CDR3 in amino acids: CASESRMNTEAFF. CDR3 in DNA: TGTGCCAGCGAATCTAGGATGAACACTGAAGCTTTCTTT.

This chain links TRBV5-4 with TRBJ2-7; TRBD1 is a possible D gene (5 bases). Trimming removed 4 bases from V and 4 bases from J, with 18 bases in between. The germline CDR1 and CDR2 sequences are SGHNT and YYREEE (reference sequence). The CDR3 sequence is 15 residues long. The CDR3 reads CASSVDSDRVYEQYF. CDR3 coding DNA: TGTGCCAGCAGCGTAGACAGCGATAGGGTATACGAGCAGTACTTC.

The chain combines TRBV5-4 with TRBJ2-1, with 8 bases aligning to TRBD1. This CDR3 contains 14 residues. Per germline, CDR1 SGHNT and CDR2 YYREEE (reference sequence). V shed 4 bases and J 6 bases; nucleotides not matched to a gene: 6. The CDR3 sequence: CASSGQGWGNEQFF. The CDR3 DNA follows: TGTGCCAGCAGCGGACAGGGATGGGGCAATGAGCAGTTCTTC.

This chain uses TRBV7-8 with TRBJ1-4, with a tentative D call TRBD1 (6 bases). The CDR3 contains 18 residues. CDR1 is SGHVS and CDR2 is FQNEAQ in the germline V gene. V was shortened by 5 bases and J by 3 bases, with 22 bases between the two germline ends. The CDR3 sequence is CASSPSWGLGHANEKLFF. CDR3 DNA sequence: TGTGCCAGCAGCCCTAGTTGGGGGCTGGGACATGCTAATGAAAAACTGTTTTTT.

The CDR3 DNA sequence: TGTGCCTGGAGTAGGGGACTAGCGGGGGGGGGCTCCTACAATGAGCAGTTCTTC. Its protein is CAWSRGLAGGGSYNEQFF. This chain links TRBV30 with TRBJ2-1; 16 bases line up with TRBD2. The trim removed 2 bases at V and 0 bases at J, leaving 4 bases unmatched. This CDR3 is built from 18 residues. CDR1 is GTSNPN and CDR2 is SVGIG in the germline V gene (reference sequence).

The chain uses TRBV9 and TRBJ1-2; TRBD1 is a possible D gene (5 bases). V dropped 3 bases and J dropped 3 bases, with 18 bases sitting between them. The CDR3 loop spans 16 amino acids. Germline V gene sequence: CDR1 SGDLS, CDR2 YYNGEE. DNA of the CDR3: TGTGCCAGCAGCGGGTACTATAGGGGAGGGGACTATGGCTACACCTTC. Encoded protein: CASSGYYRGGDYGYTF.

The chain carries TRBV2 and TRBJ2-3, with 7 bases that match TRBD1. The CDR3 is made up of 13 amino acids. With 6 bases clipped from V and 5 bases from J, the junction kept 5 bases outside the gene matches. Germline CDR1 reads SNHLY; CDR2 reads FYNNEI. This CDR3 reads CASRNTGEDTQYF. The CDR3 coding sequence is TGTGCCAGCAGGAATACAGGGGAAGATACGCAGTATTTT.

J is TRBJ1-1 and V is TRBV18; maybe TRBD1 (5 bases). The V end was cut by 5 bases, the J end by 6 bases, with 19 bases between. Germline values: CDR1 KGHSH, CDR2 LQKENI. The CDR3 covers 15 residues. CDR3 nucleotides: TGTGCCAGCTCATCAACTCGTGGGGGGGAGGCTGAAGCTTTCTTT. Amino acid sequence: CASSSTRGGEAEAFF.

The chain uses TRBV5-5 and TRBJ1-4; D uncertain. The length of the CDR3 is 16 residues. Germline V lookup: CDR1 SGHKS, CDR2 YYEKEE (reference sequence). V lost 4 bases to trimming and J lost 0 bases, with 13 bases between them. CDR3 bases: TGTGCCAGCAGCCACGGACCCGGGGCAACTAATGAAAAACTGTTTTTT. The encoded protein is CASSHGPGATNEKLFF.

This clone was found a few times. The CDR3 loop reads CASSRDTSQGGYTF. The DNA of the CDR3 is TGTGCCAGCAGTCGGGACACCAGTCAGGGCGGCTACACCTTC. V is TRBV6-5 and J is TRBJ1-2, with a tentative D call TRBD1 (6 bases). The CDR3 spans 14 residues. With 5 bases removed from V and 8 bases from J, the gap between germline ends came to 18 bases. Germline V gives CDR1 MNHEY, CDR2 SVGAGI.

This rearrangement joins TRBV28 to TRBJ2-7; D is unclear. Germline loops: CDR1 MDHEN, CDR2 SYDVKM. CDR3 length: 14 amino acids. Trimming stripped 1 base from V and 2 bases from J, with 9 bases between. This CDR3 reads CASSLLPRAYEQYF. In nucleotides, the CDR3 is TGTGCCAGCAGTTTATTACCCCGGGCCTACGAGCAGTACTTC.

This chain connects TRBV28 to TRBJ2-7, with 7 bases that match TRBD1. V lost 5 bases, J lost 4 bases, and 20 bases stayed unmatched. Germline CDR1 reads MDHEN; CDR2 reads SYDVKM. The CDR3 extends over 18 amino acids. In DNA form, the CDR3 reads TGTGCCAGCAGTCCCCCAAGGGACAGCAGAAAGAAAGGTTACGAGCAGTACTTC. Translating gives CASSPPRDSRKKGYEQYF.

The V call is TRBV5-1, the J call TRBJ2-2; 8 bases line up with TRBD2. V was pared by 3 bases and J by 0 bases, with 1 base of the junction left unmatched. This CDR3 has 15 amino acids. The germline CDR1 and CDR2 sequences are SGHRS and YFSETQ. The CDR3 bases are TGCGCCAGCAGCTCGGGGGGGACGAACACCGGGGAGCTGTTTTTT. Its translation is CASSSGGTNTGELFF.

The rearrangement links TRBV11-2 to TRBJ1-2; no definite D call. CDR1 is SGHAT and CDR2 is FQNNGV in the germline V gene. This CDR3 comprises 14 residues. Deletions cut 3 bases from V and 8 bases from J, with 16 bases between. CDR3 bases: TGTGCCAGCAGCTTTGGCTTCCTTGTCGCCGGCTACACCTTC. Translating gives CASSFGFLVAGYTF.

The rearrangement links TRBV7-8 to TRBJ1-2, with 9 bases that match TRBD1. This CDR3 contains 15 residues. With 5 bases clipped from V and 4 bases from J, the junction kept 8 bases outside the gene matches. Germline values: CDR1 SGHVS, CDR2 FQNEAQ. In DNA, the CDR3 is TGTGCCAGCAGCCTATCCGGGACAGGGCCCTATGGCTACACCTTC. Its protein product is CASSLSGTGPYGYTF.

The chain links TRBV5-4 to TRBJ2-5; TRBD1 matches at 10 bases. With the DNA end fitting TRBJ2-7 better, the J assignment may be wrong. The CDR3 covers 14 residues. The germline gives CDR1 SGHNT, CDR2 YYREEE (reference sequence). The CDR3 bases are TGTGCCAGCAGCTTCGGGACAGGGGACTACGAGCAGTACTTC. Translating gives CASSFGTGDYEQYF.

This clone was picked up a small number of times. The chain uses TRBV11-2 and TRBJ2-2; 10 bases map to TRBD2. Germline lookup yields CDR1 SGHAT and CDR2 FQNNGV. With V trimmed by 5 bases and J by 8 bases, 8 bases remained unmatched. The CDR3 sequence is 15 residues long. CDR3 in amino acids: CASSPRTSGRGELFF. As DNA, the CDR3 is TGTGCCAGCAGCCCTCGGACTAGCGGTCGGGGGGAGCTGTTTTTT.

The chain links TRBV11-2 to TRBJ2-1; 16 bases fit TRBD2. Germline values: CDR1 SGHAT, CDR2 FQNNGV. With V trimmed by 4 bases and J by 1 base, 7 bases remained unmatched. This CDR3 is 19 amino acids long. The CDR3 here is CASSSPGLAGGKSYNEQFF. DNA of the CDR3: TGTGCCAGCAGCTCTCCGGGACTAGCGGGGGGGAAGTCCTACAATGAGCAGTTCTTC.

V is TRBV5-4 and J is TRBJ2-1; tentatively, D is TRBD2 (6 bases). Trimming cost V 2 bases and J 6 bases, with 12 bases left between them. This CDR3 is 14 amino acids long. Looked up from germline, CDR1 is SGHNT and CDR2 is YYREEE (reference sequence). DNA for the CDR3: TGTGCCAGCAGCTTTAGCGCGGGGAGCAATGAGCAGTTCTTC. Translated, it gives CASSFSAGSNEQFF. Using reference TRBV5-4 and TRBJ2-1 for the parts outside the CDR3, the full variable domain is ETGVTQSPTHLIKTRGQQVTLRCSSQSGHNTVSWYQQALGQGPQFIFQYYREEENGRGNFPPRFSGLQFPNYSSELNVNALELDDSALYLCASSFSAGSNEQFFGPGTRLTVL.

V and J are TRBV15 and TRBJ1-2; D is uncertain. With 0 bases removed from V and 7 bases from J, the gap between germline ends came to 15 bases. Germline V gene data show CDR1 as LNHNV and CDR2 as YYDKDF (reference sequence). The CDR3 sequence is 15 residues long. The CDR3 DNA sequence: TGTGCCACCAGCAGAGAAGATTCCTGGGCTGCTGGCTACACCTTC. It is translated as CATSREDSWAAGYTF.